This T cell receptor beta chain was identified in a study of T-cell reconstitution after alpha-beta-depleted transplantation in children. Germline assignment: CDR1 SGHTA and CDR2 FQGNSA. The CDR3 has 12 residues. Deletions cut 3 bases from V and 8 bases from J, with 10 bases between. TCRbeta library preparation incorporated unique molecular identifiers. In TCRdb, the PCR reads were re-called with MiXCR into one record per CDR3 protein. The sample yields around 340,000 distinct CDR3 sequences, 10% to 15% seen once. The sequence was collected from a human donor who donated a stem cell graft to a child with Fanconi anemia. This specimen consisted of PBMCs, obtained from the stem cell graft. The V and J genes are TRBV7-2 and TRBJ1-1; TRBD1 might be the D (6 bases). DNA of the CDR3: TGTGCCAGCAGCTTGAACACAGGGGAAGCTTTCTTT. Protein product: CASSLNTGEAFF.